This T cell receptor beta chain was sequenced during a study of blood T cell repertoires in COVID-19. Across the study: Acute and convalescent COVID-19 specimens originated in the United States, Italy and Spain.

This clone was observed once. Original processing methods: Estimates of nucleated cell counts were drawn from the amplification of reference gene primers. TCRdb's table, derived via immunoSEQ multiplex PCR, lists solely in-frame clones and lacks some. The D gene and trimming were derived from the DNA, and the V and J assignments and clone size from that table. The sample has some 190,000 clones; 70% to 80% are singletons. CDR3 size: 15 residues. Germline CDR1 reads SGHRS; CDR2 reads YFSETQ. Deletions cut 4 bases from V and 5 bases from J, with 18 bases between. Enrolled through a virtual design, the participants were between roughly 18 and 90 years of age and came from around 25 US areas. Grouping used clinical history reported by participants in a survey and questionnaire.

This TCR was recovered from a man in his sixties who had been exposed to COVID-19. This sequence joins TRBV5-1 and TRBJ2-5; unclear D gene. Sequenced input: PBMCs or T cells enriched from blood (not recorded which). The CDR3 DNA is TGCGCCAGCAGCCTACCACTTTTGAACCGGGAGACCCAGTACTTC. Translation gives CASSLPLLNRETQYF.